These 20 T cell receptor beta chains were all obtained from the same sample, sequenced in a study of CD8+ T cells in alopecia areata. Stated treatment: oral pan-JAK inhibitor, 5-10 mg twice daily. It was cDNA, reverse transcribed from extracted RNA, that served as the sequencing template. The data were produced by immunoSEQ multiplex PCR, yet TCRdb's version contains in-frame clones alone and is incomplete. The table records over 100,000 clones, roughly 50% of them present only once. Sequenced material: CD8+ T cells sorted from blood, taken at week 24, from a patient treated with tofacitinib. The receptor source for this set is a human donor with alopecia areata.

The rearrangement links TRBV13 to TRBJ2-7, with TRBD2 as a possible D gene (6 bases). The CDR3 is 15 amino acids. V lost 5 bases, J lost 2 bases, and 16 bases lay in between. CDR1 is PRHDT, CDR2 FYEKMQ, per germline (reference sequence). The DNA of the CDR3 is TGTGCCAGCAGCCTTGGGCAGGGAGGCACCTACGAGCAGTACTTC. Its protein is CASSLGQGGTYEQYF.

This chain uses TRBV29-1 with TRBJ1-5, with a possible D match to TRBD1 (6 bases). V lost 5 bases and J lost 0, with 11 bases in between. The CDR3 is 14 residues long. Germline V gives CDR1 SQVTM, CDR2 ANQGSEA. As DNA, the CDR3 is TGCAGCGTTTGGGGGCCAGATAGCAATCAGCCCCAGCATTTT. Its protein product is CSVWGPDSNQPQHF.

The table lists this clone with a few counts. V gene TRBV9 combines with J gene TRBJ2-7; 9 bases line up with TRBD1. The germline gives CDR1 SGDLS, CDR2 YYNGEE. Unmatched junction bases numbered 7, after V lost 3 bases and J lost 6 bases. The CDR3 consists of 14 residues. The CDR3 is CASSARTGVSEQYF. In DNA form, the CDR3 reads TGTGCCAGCAGCGCTCGGACAGGGGTCAGCGAGCAGTACTTC.

This clone was recorded a few times. This rearrangement joins TRBV29-1 to TRBJ2-5; the D gene is possibly TRBD1 (6 bases). The J call may be incorrect, as the DNA end agrees better with TRBJ2-7. The CDR3 contains 14 residues. In germline, CDR1 is SQVTM, CDR2 ANQGSEA. In DNA, the CDR3 is TGCAGCGTTGAAGGGGGACAAAACCCCTACGAGCAGTACTTC. Amino acids: CSVEGGQNPYEQYF.

The rearrangement links TRBV6-5 to TRBJ1-2, with 7 bases aligning to TRBD1. This CDR3 has 14 residues. CDR1 MNHEY and CDR2 SVGAGI come from the germline V gene. Losses at the gene ends were 4 bases for V and 8 bases for J; bases not matched to a gene: 10. CDR3 DNA sequence: TGTGCCAGCAGTTCTACAGGGGTTCGCGACGGCTACACCTTC. Residues: CASSSTGVRDGYTF.

The chain combines TRBV6-6 with TRBJ1-1; D not certain. The V end was cut by 5 bases, the J end by 6 bases, with 10 bases between. The CDR3 extends over 12 amino acids. Germline lookup yields CDR1 MNHNY and CDR2 SVGAGI (reference sequence). The CDR3 DNA sequence: TGTGCCAGCAGTGTATTAGAGGCTGAAGCTTTCTTT. Encoded protein: CASSVLEAEAFF.

The rearrangement uses TRBV6-6 and TRBJ2-1; D might be TRBD1 (7 bases). V lost 5 bases to trimming and J lost 9 bases, with 11 bases between them. The CDR3 runs 12 residues. Germline-derived CDR1 and CDR2 are MNHNY and SVGAGI (reference sequence). CDR3 coding DNA: TGTGCCAGCAGTCAGGGGGGTACTGAGCAGTTCTTC. This codes for CASSQGGTEQFF.

This rearrangement joins TRBV5-6 to TRBJ2-7, with D possibly called TRBD1 or TRBD2 (6 bases each). This CDR3 contains 14 residues. Germline V gene lookup returns CDR1 SGHDT and CDR2 YYEEEE. The V and J ends lost 0 bases and 5 bases respectively, with 12 bases between them. The CDR3 protein is CASSLAWGADEQYF. CDR3 bases: TGTGCCAGCAGCTTGGCCTGGGGGGCGGACGAGCAGTACTTC.

The chain uses TRBV29-1 and TRBJ2-5; D may correspond to TRBD1 or TRBD2 (7 bases each). V gave up 0 bases and J gave up 4 bases, with 15 bases separating them. The CDR3 extends over 15 amino acids. Germline CDR1 and CDR2: SQVTM and ANQGSEA. The DNA for the CDR3 is TGCAGCGTTGAAGAGACAGGGTGGGGGGGAGAGACCCAGTACTTC. Translating it yields CSVEETGWGGETQYF.

The chain joins TRBV9 to TRBJ2-7; a possible D gene is TRBD2 (6 bases). Trimming stripped 0 bases from V and 3 bases from J, with 10 bases between. The germline V gene has CDR1 SGDLS and CDR2 YYNGEE. There are 14 residues in the CDR3. In DNA, the CDR3 is TGTGCCAGCAGCGTAGGGGGGGACGGCTACGAGCAGTACTTC. This sequence encodes CASSVGGDGYEQYF.

This clone was recorded a few times. V and J are TRBV10-3 and TRBJ2-6; the D is unclear. V lost 3 bases, J lost 8 bases, and 8 bases lay in between. The CDR3 runs to 13 residues. Germline CDR1 and CDR2: ENHRY and SYGVKD. The CDR3 is CAISEGNSNVLTF. The CDR3 DNA follows: TGTGCCATCAGTGAAGGGAACTCCAACGTCCTGACTTTC.

The chain links TRBV29-1 to TRBJ2-7; D is perhaps TRBD1 (5 bases). The CDR3 runs 15 residues. V gave up 3 bases and J gave up 2 bases, with 17 bases separating them. Germline values: CDR1 SQVTM, CDR2 ANQGSEA. The CDR3 reads CSVDLGQGRAYEQYF. CDR3 DNA: TGCAGCGTTGACCTCGGGCAGGGCCGGGCCTACGAGCAGTACTTC.

The chain uses TRBV27 and TRBJ1-2, with no clear D. V shed 3 bases and J shed 3 bases, with 11 bases lying between them. CDR1 is MNHEY, CDR2 SMNVEV, per germline (reference sequence). The CDR3 covers 14 residues. The chain's CDR3 is CASSFTEGYYGYTF. DNA for the CDR3: TGTGCCAGCAGTTTCACGGAGGGATACTATGGCTACACCTTC.

The rearrangement links TRBV6-5 to TRBJ2-7; no clear D gene. Trimming removed 0 bases from V and 2 bases from J, with 8 bases in between. Germline V gene lookup returns CDR1 MNHEY and CDR2 SVGAGI. The CDR3 loop spans 14 amino acids. Here the CDR3 reads CASSYSEQTYEQYF. In nucleotides, the CDR3 is TGTGCCAGCAGTTACTCGGAACAGACCTACGAGCAGTACTTC.

This sequence joins TRBV30 and TRBJ1-2; D call uncertain. V lost 1 base, J lost 5 bases, and 8 bases lay in between. Germline-derived CDR1 and CDR2 are GTSNPN and SVGIG (reference sequence). The CDR3 is 12 amino acids. The DNA of the CDR3 is TGTGCCTGGAGTGAGGGAGCGTATGGCTACACCTTC. Translation gives CAWSEGAYGYTF.

The chain carries TRBV15 and TRBJ1-4, with a weak D call TRBD1 (5 bases). Germline V CDR1 and CDR2: LNHNV, YYDKDF (reference sequence). V was cut by 8 bases and J by 6 bases, with 16 bases left in between. The CDR3 runs to 14 residues. CDR3 loop: CATAEQARDEKLFF. The CDR3, as DNA: TGTGCCACCGCAGAACAGGCTAGGGATGAAAAACTGTTTTTT.

The chain joins TRBV6-4 to TRBJ2-1; 9 positions agree with TRBD1. The CDR3 length is 15 residues. Germline lookup yields CDR1 MRHNA and CDR2 SNTAGT. Germline trimming cut 0 bases from V and 3 bases from J; bases unmatched to any gene: 0. CDR3 protein: CASSDSTGGYNEQFF. The CDR3 nucleotides read TGTGCCAGCAGTGACTCGACAGGGGGCTACAATGAGCAGTTCTTC.

The chain is built from TRBV2 and TRBJ2-7; D uncertain. Trimming cost V 6 bases and J 4 bases, with 10 bases left between them. This CDR3 has 12 amino acids. From germline, CDR1 is SNHLY and CDR2 FYNNEI. CDR3 in amino acids: CASSERFYEQYF. CDR3 DNA: TGTGCCAGCAGCGAGAGGTTTTACGAGCAGTACTTC.

The chain uses TRBV5-6 and TRBJ2-3, with D unresolved. CDR1 SGHDT and CDR2 YYEEEE come from the germline V gene. CDR3 length: 13 amino acids. V was shortened by 2 bases and J by 2 bases, with 6 bases between the two germline ends. This CDR3 reads CASSFGNTDTQYF. The DNA for the CDR3 is TGTGCCAGCAGCTTCGGCAACACAGATACGCAGTATTTT.

CDR3 region: CASSPRGRNEQFF. The CDR3 DNA sequence: TGCGCCAGCAGCCCGCGAGGGAGGAATGAGCAGTTCTTC. The chain combines TRBV5-1 with TRBJ2-1; possibly TRBD2 for D (6 bases). Trimming stripped 4 bases from V and 7 bases from J, with 12 bases between. The CDR3 extends over 13 amino acids. Per germline, CDR1 SGHRS and CDR2 YFSETQ.